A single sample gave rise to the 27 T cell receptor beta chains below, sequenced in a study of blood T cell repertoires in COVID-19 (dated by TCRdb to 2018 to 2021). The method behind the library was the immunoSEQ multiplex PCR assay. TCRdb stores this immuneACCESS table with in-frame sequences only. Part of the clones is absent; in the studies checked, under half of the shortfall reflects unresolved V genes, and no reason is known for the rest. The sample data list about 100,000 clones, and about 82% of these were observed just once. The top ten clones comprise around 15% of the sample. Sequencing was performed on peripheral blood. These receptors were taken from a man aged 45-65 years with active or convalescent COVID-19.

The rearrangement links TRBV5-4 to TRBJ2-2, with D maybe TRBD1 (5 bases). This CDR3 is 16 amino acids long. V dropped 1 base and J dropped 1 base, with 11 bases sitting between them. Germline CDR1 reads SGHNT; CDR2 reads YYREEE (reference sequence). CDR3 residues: CASSLSGRENTGELFF. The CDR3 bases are TGTGCCAGCAGCTTGAGTGGCAGGGAGAACACCGGGGAGCTGTTTTTT.

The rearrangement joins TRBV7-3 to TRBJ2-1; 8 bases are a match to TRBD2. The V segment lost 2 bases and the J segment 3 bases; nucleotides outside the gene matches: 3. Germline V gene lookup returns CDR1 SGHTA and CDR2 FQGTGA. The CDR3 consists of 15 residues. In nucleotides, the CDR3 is TGTGCCAGCAGCTTAGGAAGCGGGGGCTACAATGAGCAGTTCTTC. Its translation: CASSLGSGGYNEQFF.

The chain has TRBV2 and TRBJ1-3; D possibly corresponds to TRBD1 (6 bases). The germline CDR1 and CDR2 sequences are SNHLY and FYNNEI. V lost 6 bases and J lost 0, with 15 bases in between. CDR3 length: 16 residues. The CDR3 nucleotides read TGTGCCAGCAGCGGAGACAGGCCAATCTCTGGAAACACCATATATTTT. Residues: CASSGDRPISGNTIYF.

The CDR3 is CASSPRDRVPYNEQFF. For the CDR3, the DNA is TGTGCCAGCAGTCCCAGGGACAGGGTACCCTACAATGAGCAGTTCTTC. J is TRBJ2-1 and V is TRBV6-6; TRBD1 matches at 9 bases. The CDR3 has 16 amino acids. The V gene end was trimmed by 5 bases and the J gene end by 2 bases; junction bases not matched to a gene: 7. Germline assignment: CDR1 MNHNY and CDR2 SVGAGI (reference sequence).

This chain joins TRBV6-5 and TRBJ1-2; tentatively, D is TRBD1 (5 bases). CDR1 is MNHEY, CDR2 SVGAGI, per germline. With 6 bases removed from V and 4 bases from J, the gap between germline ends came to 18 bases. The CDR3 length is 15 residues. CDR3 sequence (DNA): TGTGCCAGCAGCCCCCTTGAGGAGGGGACCTATGGCTACACCTTC. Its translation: CASSPLEEGTYGYTF.

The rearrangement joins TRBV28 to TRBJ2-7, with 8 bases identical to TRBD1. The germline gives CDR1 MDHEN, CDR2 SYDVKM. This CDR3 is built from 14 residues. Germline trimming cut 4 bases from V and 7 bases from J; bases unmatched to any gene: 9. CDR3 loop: CASSSGGQGREQYF. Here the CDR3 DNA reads TGTGCCAGCAGTTCCGGCGGACAGGGCCGAGAGCAGTACTTC.

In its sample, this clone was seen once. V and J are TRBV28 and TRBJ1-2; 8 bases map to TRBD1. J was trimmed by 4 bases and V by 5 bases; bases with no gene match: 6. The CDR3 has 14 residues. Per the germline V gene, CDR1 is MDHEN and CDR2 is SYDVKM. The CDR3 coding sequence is TGTGCCAGCAGTCTCGGGACAGGAACCTATGGCTACACCTTC. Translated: CASSLGTGTYGYTF.

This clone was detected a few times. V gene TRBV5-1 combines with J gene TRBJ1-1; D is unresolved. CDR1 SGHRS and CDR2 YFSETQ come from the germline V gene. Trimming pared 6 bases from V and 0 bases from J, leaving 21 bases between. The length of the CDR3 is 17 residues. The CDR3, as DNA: TGCGCCAGCAAACCCCGGACCATCGGAGGAATGAACACTGAAGCTTTCTTT. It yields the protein CASKPRTIGGMNTEAFF.

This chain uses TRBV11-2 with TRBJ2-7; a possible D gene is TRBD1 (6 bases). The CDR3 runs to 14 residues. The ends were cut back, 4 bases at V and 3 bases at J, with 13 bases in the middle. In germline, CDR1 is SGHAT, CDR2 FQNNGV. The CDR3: CASSSGDTYYEQYF. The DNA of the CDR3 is TGTGCCAGCAGCTCTGGGGACACCTACTACGAGCAGTACTTC.

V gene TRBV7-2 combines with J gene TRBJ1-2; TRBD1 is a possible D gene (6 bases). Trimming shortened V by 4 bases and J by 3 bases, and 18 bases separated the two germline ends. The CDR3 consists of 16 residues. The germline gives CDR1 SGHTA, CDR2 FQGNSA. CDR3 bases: TGTGCCAGCAGCTCCCCCGGGGGGGGGCCTTACTATGGCTACACCTTC. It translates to CASSSPGGGPYYGYTF.

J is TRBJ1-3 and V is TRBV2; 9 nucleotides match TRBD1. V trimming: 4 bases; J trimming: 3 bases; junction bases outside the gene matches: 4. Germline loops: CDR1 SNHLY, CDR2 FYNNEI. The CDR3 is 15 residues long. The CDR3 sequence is CASSGDRGYGNTIYF. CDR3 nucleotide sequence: TGTGCCAGCAGTGGAGACAGGGGGTATGGAAACACCATATATTTT.

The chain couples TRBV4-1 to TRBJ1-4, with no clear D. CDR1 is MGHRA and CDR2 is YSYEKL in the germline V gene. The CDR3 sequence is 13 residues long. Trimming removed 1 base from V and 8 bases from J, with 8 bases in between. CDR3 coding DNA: TGCGCCAGCAGCCAAGTAGGAGGGGAAAAACTGTTTTTT. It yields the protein CASSQVGGEKLFF.

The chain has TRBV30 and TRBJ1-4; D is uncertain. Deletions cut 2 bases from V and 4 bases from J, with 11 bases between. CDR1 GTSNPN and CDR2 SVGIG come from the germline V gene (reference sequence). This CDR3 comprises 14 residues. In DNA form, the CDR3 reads TGTGCCTGGAGTCGCGGCGTTATTAATGAAAAACTGTTTTTT. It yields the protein CAWSRGVINEKLFF.

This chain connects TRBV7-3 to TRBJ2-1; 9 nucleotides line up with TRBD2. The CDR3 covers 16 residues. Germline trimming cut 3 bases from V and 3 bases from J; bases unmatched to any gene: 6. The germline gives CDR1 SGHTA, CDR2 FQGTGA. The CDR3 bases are TGTGCCAGCAGCTTGGTGGGTAGCGGGAGCTACAATGAGCAGTTCTTC. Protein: CASSLVGSGSYNEQFF. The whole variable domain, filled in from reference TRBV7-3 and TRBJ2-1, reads GAGVSQTPSNKVTEKGKYVELRCDPISGHTALYWYRQSLGQGPEFLIYFQGTGAADDSGLPNDRFFAVRPEGSVSTLKIQRTERGDSAVYLCASSLVGSGSYNEQFFGPGTRLTVL.

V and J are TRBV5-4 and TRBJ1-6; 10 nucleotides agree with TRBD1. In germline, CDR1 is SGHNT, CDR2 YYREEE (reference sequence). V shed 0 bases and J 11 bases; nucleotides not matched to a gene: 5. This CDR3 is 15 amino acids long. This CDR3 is CASSLGQGAQTPLHF. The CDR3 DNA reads TGTGCCAGCAGCTTGGGACAGGGGGCGCAAACACCCCTCCACTTT.

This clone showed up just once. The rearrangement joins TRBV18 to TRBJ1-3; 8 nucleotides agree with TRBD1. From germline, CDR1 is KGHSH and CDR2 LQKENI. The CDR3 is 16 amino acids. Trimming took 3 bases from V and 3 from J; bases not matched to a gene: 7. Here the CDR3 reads CASSPARTGNGNTIYF. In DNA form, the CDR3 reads TGTGCCAGCTCACCCGCCCGGACAGGGAATGGAAACACCATATATTTT.

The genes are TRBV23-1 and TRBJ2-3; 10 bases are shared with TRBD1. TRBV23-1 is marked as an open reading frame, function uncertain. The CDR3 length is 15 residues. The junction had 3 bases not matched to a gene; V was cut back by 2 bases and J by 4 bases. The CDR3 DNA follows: TGCGCCAGCAGTCAACCGACAGGGGGCGCAGATACGCAGTATTTT. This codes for CASSQPTGGADTQYF.

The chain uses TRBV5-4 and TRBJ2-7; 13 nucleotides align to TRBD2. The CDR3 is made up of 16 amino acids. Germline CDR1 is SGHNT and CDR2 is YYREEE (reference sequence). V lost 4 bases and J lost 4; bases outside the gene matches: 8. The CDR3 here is CASSATSGRALYEQYF. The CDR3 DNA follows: TGTGCCAGCAGCGCTACTAGCGGGAGGGCCCTATACGAGCAGTACTTC. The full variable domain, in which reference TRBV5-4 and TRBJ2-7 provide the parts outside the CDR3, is ETGVTQSPTHLIKTRGQQVTLRCSSQSGHNTVSWYQQALGQGPQFIFQYYREEENGRGNFPPRFSGLQFPNYSSELNVNALELDDSALYLCASSATSGRALYEQYFGPGTRLTVT.

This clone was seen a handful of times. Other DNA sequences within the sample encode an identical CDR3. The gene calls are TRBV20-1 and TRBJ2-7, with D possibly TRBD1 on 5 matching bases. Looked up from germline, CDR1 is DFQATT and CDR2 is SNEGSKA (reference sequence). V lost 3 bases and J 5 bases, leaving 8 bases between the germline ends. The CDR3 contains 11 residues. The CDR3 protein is CSASSGHEQYF. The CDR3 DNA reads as TGCAGTGCTAGCTCAGGGCACGAGCAGTACTTC.

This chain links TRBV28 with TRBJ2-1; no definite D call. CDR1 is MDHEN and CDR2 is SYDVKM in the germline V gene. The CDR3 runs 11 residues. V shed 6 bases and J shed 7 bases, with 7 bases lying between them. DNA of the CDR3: TGTGCCAGCAGGGGCGTAAATGAGCAGTTCTTC. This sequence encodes CASRGVNEQFF.

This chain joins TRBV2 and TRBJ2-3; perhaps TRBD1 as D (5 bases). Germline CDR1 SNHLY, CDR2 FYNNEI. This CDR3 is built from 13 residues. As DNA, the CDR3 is TGTGCAGGCGGACAATTCACGGTGGATACGCAGTATTTT. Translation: CAGGQFTVDTQYF.

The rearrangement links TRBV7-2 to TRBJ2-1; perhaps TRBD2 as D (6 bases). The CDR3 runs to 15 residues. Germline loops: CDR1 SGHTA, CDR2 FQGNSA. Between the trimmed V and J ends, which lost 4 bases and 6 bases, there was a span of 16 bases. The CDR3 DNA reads TGTGCCAGCAGCTCTCGGGGCGGCGGGACCAATGAGCAGTTCTTC. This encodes CASSSRGGGTNEQFF.

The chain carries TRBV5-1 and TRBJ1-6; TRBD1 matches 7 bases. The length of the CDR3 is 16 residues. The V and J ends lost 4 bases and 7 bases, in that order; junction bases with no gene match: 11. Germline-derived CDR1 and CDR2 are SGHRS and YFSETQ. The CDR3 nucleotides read TGCGCCAGCAGCCTACAAGGAACAGGGGAAAATTCACCCCTCCACTTT. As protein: CASSLQGTGENSPLHF.

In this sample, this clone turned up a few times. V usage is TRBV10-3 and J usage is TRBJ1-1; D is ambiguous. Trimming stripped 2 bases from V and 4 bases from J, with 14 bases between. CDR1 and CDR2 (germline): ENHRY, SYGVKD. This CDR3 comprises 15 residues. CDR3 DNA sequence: TGTGCCATCAGTGAGGCGGTAGGGCGGGGCACTGAAGCTTTCTTT. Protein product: CAISEAVGRGTEAFF.

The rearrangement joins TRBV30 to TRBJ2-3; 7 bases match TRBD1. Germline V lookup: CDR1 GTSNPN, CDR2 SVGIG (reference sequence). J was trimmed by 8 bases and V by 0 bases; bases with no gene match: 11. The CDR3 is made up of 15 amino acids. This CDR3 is CAWSVPFGTVGTQYF. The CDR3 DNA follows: TGTGCCTGGAGTGTCCCATTCGGGACAGTCGGTACGCAGTATTTT.

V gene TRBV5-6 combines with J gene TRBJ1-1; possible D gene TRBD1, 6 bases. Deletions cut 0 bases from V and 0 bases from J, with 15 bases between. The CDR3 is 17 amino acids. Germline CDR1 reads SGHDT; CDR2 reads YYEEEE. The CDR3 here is CASSLAGTPFMNTEAFF. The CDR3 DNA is TGTGCCAGCAGCTTGGCCGGGACACCCTTTATGAACACTGAAGCTTTCTTT. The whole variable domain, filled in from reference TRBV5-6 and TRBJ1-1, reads DAGVTQSPTHLIKTRGQQVTLRCSPKSGHDTVSWYQQALGQGPQFIFQYYEEEERQRGNFPDRFSGHQFPNYSSELNVNALLLGDSALYLCASSLAGTPFMNTEAFFGQGTRLTVV.

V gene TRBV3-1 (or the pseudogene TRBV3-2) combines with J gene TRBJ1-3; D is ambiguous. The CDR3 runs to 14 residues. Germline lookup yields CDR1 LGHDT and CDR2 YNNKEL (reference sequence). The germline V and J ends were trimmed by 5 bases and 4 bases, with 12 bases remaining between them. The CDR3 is CASSNRESGNTIYF. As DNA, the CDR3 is TGTGCCAGCAGCAACCGGGAGTCCGGAAACACCATATATTTT.